This T cell receptor beta chain stems from a study of regulatory T cells in long-lasting Graves disease. Time point: newly diagnosed GD, antithyroid drugs for less than 3 months. RNA isolated from PBMCs was used to make the TCR library. Building of the TCR beta libraries involved iRepertoire HTBI primers and Arm-PCR of CDR3 regions. TCRdb analysed the multiplex PCR reads with MiXCR anew, one entry per CDR3 protein. Among approximately 400,000 distinct CDR3 sequences listed, about a sixth were seen once. Germline CDR1 KGHSH, CDR2 LQKENI. The CDR3 runs 13 residues. Note on this clonotype: A much larger clone differs by one base, so this may be a read error.

Sequences were derived from peripheral blood mononuclear cells (PBMCs), sampled at new diagnosis, from a patient treated with antithyroid drugs. The receptor was isolated from a female donor with Graves disease. V gene TRBV18 combines with J gene TRBJ1-1; D might be TRBD1 (5 bases). The CDR3 reads CASSPRVDTGAFF. CDR3 nucleotide sequence: TGTGCCAGCTCACCACGTGTGGACACTGGAGCTTTCTTT.